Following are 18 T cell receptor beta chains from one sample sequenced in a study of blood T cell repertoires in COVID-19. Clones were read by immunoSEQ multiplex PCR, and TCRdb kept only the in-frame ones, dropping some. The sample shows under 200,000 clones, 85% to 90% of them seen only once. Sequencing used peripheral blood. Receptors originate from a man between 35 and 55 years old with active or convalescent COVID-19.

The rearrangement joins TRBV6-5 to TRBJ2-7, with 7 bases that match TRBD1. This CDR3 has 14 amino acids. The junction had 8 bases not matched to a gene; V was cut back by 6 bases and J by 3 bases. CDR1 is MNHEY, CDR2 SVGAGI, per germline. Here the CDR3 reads CASRDRQGNYEQYF. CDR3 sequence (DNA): TGTGCCAGCAGGGACCGACAGGGAAACTACGAGCAGTACTTC.

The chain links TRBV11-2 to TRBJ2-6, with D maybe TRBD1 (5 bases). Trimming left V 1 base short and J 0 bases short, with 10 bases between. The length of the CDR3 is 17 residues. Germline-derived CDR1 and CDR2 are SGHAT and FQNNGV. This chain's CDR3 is CASSLGSGYSGANVLTF. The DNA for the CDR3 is TGTGCCAGCAGCTTAGGATCAGGGTACTCTGGGGCCAACGTCCTGACTTTC.

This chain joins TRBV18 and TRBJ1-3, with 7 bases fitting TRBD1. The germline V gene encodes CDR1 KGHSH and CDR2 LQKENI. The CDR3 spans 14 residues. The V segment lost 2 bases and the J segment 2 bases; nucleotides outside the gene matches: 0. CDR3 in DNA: TGTGCCAGCTCACCAGACAGGGCTGGAAACACCATATATTTT. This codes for CASSPDRAGNTIYF.

The CDR3 nucleotides are TGCGCCAGCAGCCCGGGTAGATTGATGAACACTGAAGCTTTCTTT. Protein: CASSPGRLMNTEAFF. The V and J genes are TRBV5-1 and TRBJ1-1; D is unclear. The CDR3 length is 15 residues. The germline CDR1 and CDR2 sequences are SGHRS and YFSETQ. V was trimmed by 4 bases and J by 0 bases, leaving 13 bases between them. Filled out from reference TRBV5-1 and TRBJ1-1, the complete variable domain reads KAGVTQTPRYLIKTRGQQVTLSCSPISGHRSVSWYQQTPGQGLQFLFEYFSETQRNKGNFPGRFSGRQFSNSRSEMNVSTLELGDSALYLCASSPGRLMNTEAFFGQGTRLTVV.

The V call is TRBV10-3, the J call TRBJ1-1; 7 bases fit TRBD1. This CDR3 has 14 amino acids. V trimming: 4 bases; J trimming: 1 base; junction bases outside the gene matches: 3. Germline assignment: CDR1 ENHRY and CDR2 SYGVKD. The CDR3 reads CAISGGTANTEAFF. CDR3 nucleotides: TGTGCCATCAGTGGGGGGACAGCGAACACTGAAGCTTTCTTT.

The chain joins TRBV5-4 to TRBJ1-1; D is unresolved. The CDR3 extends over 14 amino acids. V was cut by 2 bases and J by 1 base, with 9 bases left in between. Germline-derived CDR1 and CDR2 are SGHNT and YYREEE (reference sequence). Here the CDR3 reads CASSLKQQNTEAFF. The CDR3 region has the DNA TGTGCCAGCAGCTTAAAACAGCAGAACACTGAAGCTTTCTTT.

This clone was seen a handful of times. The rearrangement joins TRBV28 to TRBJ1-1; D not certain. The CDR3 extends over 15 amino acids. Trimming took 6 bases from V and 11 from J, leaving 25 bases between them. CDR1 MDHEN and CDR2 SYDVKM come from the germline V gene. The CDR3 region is CASSPPKGFGLEAFF. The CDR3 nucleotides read TGTGCCAGCAGCCCGCCCAAAGGCTTTGGATTGGAGGCTTTCTTT.

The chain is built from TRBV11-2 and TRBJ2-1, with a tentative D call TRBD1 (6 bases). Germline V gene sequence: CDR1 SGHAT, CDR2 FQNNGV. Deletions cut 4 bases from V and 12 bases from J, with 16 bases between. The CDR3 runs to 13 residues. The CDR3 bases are TGTGCCAGCAGCTCCGGGACACTAGATTCGCAGTTCTTC. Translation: CASSSGTLDSQFF.

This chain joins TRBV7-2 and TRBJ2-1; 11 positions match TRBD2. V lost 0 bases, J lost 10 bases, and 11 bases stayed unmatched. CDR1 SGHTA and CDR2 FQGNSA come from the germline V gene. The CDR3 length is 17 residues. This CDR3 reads CASSLAPWGSGGAEQFF. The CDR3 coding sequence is TGTGCCAGCAGCTTAGCCCCTTGGGGTAGCGGGGGGGCAGAGCAGTTCTTC.

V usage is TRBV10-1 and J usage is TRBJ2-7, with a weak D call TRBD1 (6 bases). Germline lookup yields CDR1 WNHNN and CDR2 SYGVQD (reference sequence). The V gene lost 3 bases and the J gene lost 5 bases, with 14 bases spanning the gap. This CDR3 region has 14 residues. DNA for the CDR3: TGCGCCAGCAGTGAAAACAGGGTCCCCCACGAGCAGTACTTC. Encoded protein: CASSENRVPHEQYF.

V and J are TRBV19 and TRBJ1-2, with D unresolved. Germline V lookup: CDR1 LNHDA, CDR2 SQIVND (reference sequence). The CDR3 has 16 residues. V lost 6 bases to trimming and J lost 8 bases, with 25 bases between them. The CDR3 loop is CASRPRTGPEGIGYTF. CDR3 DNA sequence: TGTGCCAGTAGGCCTCGGACCGGACCAGAGGGAATCGGCTACACCTTC.

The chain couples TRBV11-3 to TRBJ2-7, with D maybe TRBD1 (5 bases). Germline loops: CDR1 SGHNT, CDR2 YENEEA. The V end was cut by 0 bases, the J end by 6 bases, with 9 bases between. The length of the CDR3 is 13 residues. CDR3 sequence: CASSLEPGFEQYF. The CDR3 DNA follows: TGTGCCAGCAGCTTAGAGCCAGGGTTCGAGCAGTACTTC.

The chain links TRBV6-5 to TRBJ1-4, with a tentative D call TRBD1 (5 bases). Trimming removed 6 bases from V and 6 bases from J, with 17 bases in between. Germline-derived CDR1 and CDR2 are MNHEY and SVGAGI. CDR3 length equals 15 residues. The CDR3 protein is CASRVTAGLDEKLFF. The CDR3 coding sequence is TGTGCCAGCAGAGTGACGGCGGGGCTAGATGAAAAACTGTTTTTT.

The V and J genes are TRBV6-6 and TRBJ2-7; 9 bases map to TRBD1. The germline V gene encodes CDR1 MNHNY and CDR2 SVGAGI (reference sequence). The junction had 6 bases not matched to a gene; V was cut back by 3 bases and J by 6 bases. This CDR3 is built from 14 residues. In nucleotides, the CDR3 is TGTGCCAGCAGTTATTTGGGACAGGGCCGCGAGCAGTACTTC. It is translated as CASSYLGQGREQYF.

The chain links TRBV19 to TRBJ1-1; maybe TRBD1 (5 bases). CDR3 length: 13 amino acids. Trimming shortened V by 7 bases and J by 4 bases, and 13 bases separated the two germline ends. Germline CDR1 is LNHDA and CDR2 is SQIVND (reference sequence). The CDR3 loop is CASTGHIGTEAFF. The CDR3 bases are TGTGCCAGTACTGGACATATTGGCACTGAAGCTTTCTTT.

The CDR3 is CASNRDRGHTEAFF. The CDR3, as DNA: TGTGCCAGCAACCGGGACAGGGGGCATACTGAAGCTTTCTTT. The gene calls are TRBV5-6 and TRBJ1-1, with 12 bases that match TRBD1. Germline V lookup: CDR1 SGHDT, CDR2 YYEEEE. V gave up 6 bases and J gave up 5 bases; unmatched junction bases: 5. The CDR3 covers 14 residues.

The CDR3 bases are TGTGCCAGTAGTATAGAGGACAGGCGCAATCAGCCCCAGCATTTT. Encoded protein: CASSIEDRRNQPQHF. This chain links TRBV19 with TRBJ1-5, with 7 bases matching TRBD1. This CDR3 is 15 amino acids long. CDR1 and CDR2 from the germline V gene are LNHDA and SQIVND (reference sequence). The junction had 1 base not matched to a gene; V was cut back by 0 bases and J by 2 bases.

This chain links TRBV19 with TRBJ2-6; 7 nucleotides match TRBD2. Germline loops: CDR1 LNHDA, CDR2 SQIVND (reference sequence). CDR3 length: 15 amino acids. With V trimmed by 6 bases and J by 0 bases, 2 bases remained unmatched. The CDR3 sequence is CASRPGGSGANVLTF. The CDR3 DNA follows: TGTGCCAGTAGGCCGGGGGGCTCTGGGGCCAACGTCCTGACTTTC.